This T cell receptor (beta chain) was identified during a study of neurological immune-mediated disorders. Sequencing of 15-18 subjects in each run yielded over 160 million TCR-beta sequences. Each CDR3 protein gets one entry after TCRdb re-called the 5' RACE reads with MiXCR. The table shows tens of thousands of distinct CDR3 sequences, with less than 15% occurring only once. The CDR3 has 12 residues. Trimming took 1 base from V and 10 from J, leaving 8 bases between them. Per germline, CDR1 SGHTA and CDR2 FQGNSA. This clonotype has at least ten counts. The receptor comes from a woman aged 45-60 years with HTLV-1-associated myelopathy (HAM/TSP). The specimen was PBMCs. The rearrangement uses TRBV7-2 and TRBJ2-1; D might be TRBD1 or TRBD2, each matching 5 bases. This chain's CDR3 is CASSLGDGEQFF. The CDR3 nucleotides are TGTGCCAGCAGCTTAGGGGACGGCGAGCAGTTCTTC.